This T cell receptor beta chain came from a study of response to subunit inactivated influenza vaccine. Study-wide findings and caveats: Each seasonal influenza vaccination, the authors suggested, recruits few new T cells.

The germline V and J ends were trimmed by 7 bases and 4 bases, with 11 bases remaining between them. This CDR3 comprises 13 residues. From germline, CDR1 is SGHDT and CDR2 YYEEEE. This clonotype was recorded many times. Its antigen is not known. From the RT-PCR reads, TCRdb called clonotypes with MiXCR, one entry per CDR3 protein. Of 800,000 to 1,000,000 distinct CDR3 sequences listed, 20% to 25% are singletons. This specimen consisted of PBMCs from blood, obtained 4 to 6 days after vaccination. J is TRBJ1-4 and V is TRBV5-6, with TRBD1 as a possible D gene (6 bases). This receptor was taken from a man in his fifties who received an inactivated influenza vaccine. This chain's CDR3 is CASRGQLNEKLFF. The CDR3 bases are TGTGCCAGCCGAGGACAGCTTAATGAAAAACTGTTTTTT.